A selection of T cell receptor beta chains follows, all from one sample in a study of CXCR3-negative and CXCR3-positive naive CD8 T cells. TCRdb reprocessed the 5' RACE reads; each CDR3 protein has one entry and no DNA is given. In all, the sample yields tens of thousands of distinct CDR3 sequences. What was sequenced was naive CXCR3- CD8+ T cells from blood. The receptors were sampled from a human donor in good health. Some clones in this sample may be carry-over from other donors' samples. CDR3s include the opening cysteine and the closing phenylalanine or tryptophan. Each record gives: V gene, J gene, CDR3 protein.

V gene: TRBV28
J gene: TRBJ2-7
CDR3 protein: CASSLWGQAYEQYF

V gene: TRBV4-3
J gene: TRBJ1-5
CDR3 protein: CASSHPTVDHSNQPQHF

V gene: TRBV9
J gene: TRBJ2-5
CDR3 protein: CASSVDGQEYQETQYF

V gene: TRBV7-9
J gene: TRBJ2-7
CDR3 protein: CASSPPRAPRSEQYF

V gene: TRBV29-1
J gene: TRBJ1-2
CDR3 protein: CSAGPQGEDGYTF

V gene: TRBV28
J gene: TRBJ2-7
CDR3 protein: CASSSPDGGKWSSYEQYF

V gene: TRBV7-9
J gene: TRBJ2-1
CDR3 protein: CASSLGEGEQFF

V gene: TRBV11-2
J gene: TRBJ2-2
CDR3 protein: CASSLEGPHSGQLFF

V gene: TRBV7-9
J gene: TRBJ1-1
CDR3 protein: CASSSGQGADTEAFF

V gene: TRBV6-4
J gene: TRBJ2-3
CDR3 protein: CASSESRGSTDTQYF

V gene: TRBV11-2
J gene: TRBJ2-1
CDR3 protein: CASSPEAGGYYNEQFF

V gene: TRBV29-1
J gene: TRBJ2-1
CDR3 protein: CSVRLGGSSYNEQFF

V gene: TRBV29-1
J gene: TRBJ2-3
CDR3 protein: CSVEREGQETQYF

V gene: TRBV2
J gene: TRBJ2-2
CDR3 protein: CAINRVNTGELFF

V gene: TRBV28
J gene: TRBJ2-7
CDR3 protein: CASLGRESYEQYF

V gene: TRBV27
J gene: TRBJ2-5
CDR3 protein: CASSLRFEGQTQYF

V gene: TRBV7-9
J gene: TRBJ2-7
CDR3 protein: CASSLTVSSYEQYF

V gene: TRBV4-2
J gene: TRBJ1-5
CDR3 protein: CASGEGSNQPQHF